Below are 21 T cell receptor beta chains sequenced from a single sample in a study of T cells after posttransplantation cyclophosphamide. Produced via immunoSEQ multiplex PCR; TCRdb's table is partial and in-frame only. The table lists around 5,000 clones, 70% to 85% of them singletons. Treatment was busulfan-fludarabine conditioning, a marrow graft, and cyclophosphamide on days +3 and +4. Sequenced material: PBMCs, taken after allogeneic stem cell transplant with posttransplant cyclophosphamide. Receptor source: a male patient aged 60-70 years who received an allogeneic stem cell transplant from an unrelated donor, was CMV-positive, and had no GVHD. Some of the T cells may derive from the graft donor.

The V gene is TRBV28, the J gene TRBJ2-1, with 8 positions matching TRBD2. From germline, CDR1 is MDHEN and CDR2 SYDVKM. CDR3 length equals 12 residues. Trimming at V came to 8 bases and at J to 6 bases, leaving 3 bases not matched to a gene. CDR3: CASGLAVNEQFF. CDR3 nucleotide sequence: TGTGCCAGCGGACTAGCTGTCAATGAGCAGTTCTTC.

The chain combines TRBV5-1 with TRBJ2-2; 8 bases line up with TRBD2. J was trimmed by 2 bases and V by 4 bases; bases with no gene match: 7. The CDR3 contains 16 residues. The germline CDR1 and CDR2 sequences are SGHRS and YFSETQ. DNA of the CDR3: TGCGCCAGCAGCCGACTAGCGAACGAAAACACCGGGGAGCTGTTTTTT. This sequence encodes CASSRLANENTGELFF.

This chain uses TRBV2 with TRBJ2-3; tentative D call: TRBD1 (6 bases). V dropped 4 bases and J dropped 2 bases, with 10 bases sitting between them. CDR1 and CDR2 (germline): SNHLY, FYNNEI. CDR3 length: 14 residues. This CDR3 reads CASSGGPHTDTQYF. In nucleotides, the CDR3 is TGTGCCAGCAGTGGGGGGCCCCACACAGATACGCAGTATTTT.

The V and J genes are TRBV5-1 and TRBJ2-3; 7 nucleotides agree with TRBD1. From germline, CDR1 is SGHRS and CDR2 YFSETQ. The CDR3 contains 14 residues. J was trimmed by 4 bases and V by 5 bases; bases with no gene match: 7. CDR3 sequence reads: CASRVQGSPDTQYF. The CDR3 nucleotides read TGCGCCAGCAGGGTACAGGGGTCCCCAGATACGCAGTATTTT.

V is TRBV27 and J is TRBJ1-2; TRBD1 might be the D (6 bases). CDR1 MNHEY and CDR2 SMNVEV come from the germline V gene (reference sequence). Trimming took 2 bases from V and 4 from J, leaving 8 bases between them. The CDR3 totals 13 residues. CDR3 in DNA: TGTGCCAGCAGTTTACAGGGGCCCTATGGCTACACCTTC. It is translated as CASSLQGPYGYTF.

This clone was found once. V and J are TRBV27 and TRBJ1-5; no firm D call. The length of the CDR3 is 13 residues. Germline CDR1 and CDR2: MNHEY and SMNVEV (reference sequence). Trimming cost V 3 bases and J 6 bases, with 9 bases left between them. Here the CDR3 reads CASSFSLAQPQHF. Here the CDR3 DNA reads TGTGCCAGCAGTTTTTCCTTGGCTCAGCCCCAGCATTTT.

The chain joins TRBV7-2 to TRBJ2-1, with a weak D call TRBD2 (6 bases). CDR3 length: 15 residues. Germline loops: CDR1 SGHTA, CDR2 FQGNSA. V lost 2 bases, J lost 5 bases, and 13 bases lay in between. This CDR3 is CASSLQAGSNNEQFF. The DNA of the CDR3 is TGTGCCAGCAGCTTACAGGCGGGAAGCAACAATGAGCAGTTCTTC.

This clone was seen more than once but under ten times. V and J are TRBV6-1 and TRBJ2-7; 8 positions match TRBD1. From germline, CDR1 is MNHNS and CDR2 SASEGT. V was pared by 3 bases and J by 6 bases, with 4 bases of the junction left unmatched. This CDR3 has 13 amino acids. Written as DNA, the CDR3 is TGTGCCAGCAGTGAGAGACAGGGGACCGAGCAGTACTTC. It specifies CASSERQGTEQYF.

This CDR3 is CASSISAGYGYTF. The CDR3 bases are TGTGCCAGTAGTATTTCTGCGGGATATGGCTACACCTTC. J is TRBJ1-2 and V is TRBV19; D ambiguous. V lost 3 bases and J lost 5, with 10 bases in between. The CDR3 has 13 amino acids. Looked up from germline, CDR1 is LNHDA and CDR2 is SQIVND (reference sequence).

In the case of this clone: The sample has other DNA sequences that encode this CDR3 too. V is TRBV14 and J is TRBJ1-6; 7 bases are a match to TRBD1. Germline-derived CDR1 and CDR2 are SGHDN and FVKESK. This CDR3 contains 13 residues. Trimming at V came to 4 bases and at J to 7 bases, leaving 1 base not matched to a gene. The CDR3 DNA sequence: TGTGCCAGCAGCCCAGGGGGGAATTCACCCCTCCACTTT. Translated: CASSPGGNSPLHF.

The V and J genes are TRBV9 and TRBJ2-7; TRBD2 is a possible D gene (6 bases). The V gene lost 0 bases and the J gene lost 2 bases, with 12 bases spanning the gap. This CDR3 region has 15 residues. CDR1 SGDLS and CDR2 YYNGEE come from the germline V gene. The CDR3 region is CASSVGGTETYEQYF. The CDR3 DNA sequence: TGTGCCAGCAGCGTAGGCGGGACGGAAACCTACGAGCAGTACTTC.

The count of this clone is one. The chain is built from TRBV15 and TRBJ2-1; 12 positions agree with TRBD2. The CDR3 spans 18 residues. V shed 1 base and J 12 bases; nucleotides not matched to a gene: 16. CDR1 and CDR2 (germline): LNHNV, YYDKDF (reference sequence). The CDR3 region has the DNA TGTGCCACCAGCAGAGGGGCTAGCGGGAGGGCCGGGGAGGGTGTGCAGTTCTTC. Translated, it gives CATSRGASGRAGEGVQFF.

This chain joins TRBV14 and TRBJ1-6; tentative D call: TRBD1 (5 bases). V was clipped by 1 base and J by 9 bases, with 16 bases between them. The CDR3 has 16 amino acids. Germline lookup yields CDR1 SGHDN and CDR2 FVKESK. The CDR3 loop reads CASSQGRGGLGSPLHF. The CDR3 DNA sequence: TGTGCCAGCAGCCAAGGCCGCGGGGGGTTAGGTTCACCCCTCCACTTT.

The rearrangement links TRBV19 to TRBJ2-2; 13 bases agree with TRBD2. Germline CDR1 reads LNHDA; CDR2 reads SQIVND (reference sequence). V dropped 6 bases and J dropped 5; count of bases not matched to a gene: 6. This CDR3 has 16 residues. CDR3 amino acids: CASRGTSGIGTGELFF. The CDR3 bases are TGTGCCAGTAGAGGGACTAGCGGGATTGGTACCGGGGAGCTGTTTTTT.

J is TRBJ1-6 and V is TRBV9; D is unclear. The CDR3 consists of 14 residues. The V and J ends lost 3 bases and 10 bases respectively, with 14 bases between them. Germline values: CDR1 SGDLS, CDR2 YYNGEE. The CDR3 protein is CASSALLFGSPLHF. As DNA, the CDR3 is TGTGCCAGCAGCGCGTTGTTATTCGGGTCACCCCTCCACTTT.

The chain couples TRBV4-1 to TRBJ2-3; 8 bases are a match to TRBD1. The CDR3 length is 15 residues. Losses at the gene ends were 1 base for V and 5 bases for J; bases not matched to a gene: 5. Germline V gene data show CDR1 as MGHRA and CDR2 as YSYEKL. The CDR3 is CASSQAGTGQDTQYF. CDR3 coding DNA: TGCGCCAGCAGCCAAGCCGGGACAGGACAAGATACGCAGTATTTT.

This rearrangement joins TRBV29-1 to TRBJ2-7, with a tentative D call TRBD2 (6 bases). The germline CDR1 and CDR2 sequences are SQVTM and ANQGSEA. V shed 5 bases and J shed 2 bases, with 22 bases lying between them. The CDR3 length is 16 residues. CDR3 nucleotide sequence: TGCAGCGTTCTCCGGGACTGGGGGAGGAAACCCTACGAGCAGTACTTC. It translates to CSVLRDWGRKPYEQYF.

J is TRBJ1-5 and V is TRBV27; 7 bases are shared with TRBD1. This CDR3 has 15 residues. CDR1 is MNHEY, CDR2 SMNVEV, per germline (reference sequence). The V and J ends lost 8 bases and 1 base, in that order; junction bases with no gene match: 8. The CDR3 DNA sequence: TGTGCCAGCGCCCGACAGGGCCGAAGCAATCAGCCCCAGCATTTT. Protein sequence: CASARQGRSNQPQHF.

The chain couples TRBV9 to TRBJ1-2; 8 positions match TRBD1. Per germline, CDR1 SGDLS and CDR2 YYNGEE. The CDR3 covers 14 residues. V was pared by 3 bases and J by 5 bases, with 6 bases of the junction left unmatched. CDR3 DNA: TGTGCCAGCAGCGACGAAACAGGGGGTTATGGCTACACCTTC. This gives the protein CASSDETGGYGYTF.

The count of this clone is one. The chain carries TRBV7-8 and TRBJ2-7; no firm D call. CDR1 is SGHVS, CDR2 FQNEAQ, per germline. Trimming removed 5 bases from V and 0 bases from J, with 23 bases in between. The CDR3 has 18 amino acids. The CDR3 loop is CASSHLGGLLTSSYEQYF. In DNA, the CDR3 is TGTGCCAGCAGCCACCTCGGTGGGCTGCTGACAAGCTCCTACGAGCAGTACTTC.

Points on this clone: The sample has other DNA sequences that encode this CDR3 too. This chain links TRBV28 with TRBJ2-7, with 8 bases fitting TRBD2. CDR3 length: 14 residues. J gave up 4 bases and V 6 bases, and 8 bases lay outside the gene matches. Germline V gives CDR1 MDHEN, CDR2 SYDVKM. The CDR3 nucleotides read TGTGCCAGCAGACCCGCGGGGGGCTCTTACGAGCAGTACTTC. Protein sequence: CASRPAGGSYEQYF.